This TCR beta chain was retrieved from a study of shared clonotypes between healthy human individuals. The study, taken as a whole, reports: Genetic and exposure-history diversity was limited by the few donors.

About 28,000 T cell genomes, or around 290 ng DNA, went into replicate PCRs of unsorted PBMC. Clones were read by immunoSEQ multiplex PCR, and TCRdb kept only the in-frame ones, dropping some. The data show hundreds of thousands of clones, roughly three quarters seen once. Germline CDR1 reads SGHRS; CDR2 reads YFSETQ. V was trimmed by 5 bases and J by 3 bases, leaving 15 bases between them. This CDR3 has 14 residues. On this clone itself: Its antigen is currently unknown.

The clonotype was recovered from a woman aged 40 to 50 in good health. Some clones in this sample may be carry-over from other donors' samples. The chain uses TRBV5-1 and TRBJ2-7; TRBD1 might be the D (6 bases). Sequenced sample: PBMCs. CDR3 in DNA: TGCGCCAGCAGGTCAAGCGGACAGCACTACGAGCAGTACTTC. Protein: CASRSSGQHYEQYF. The full variable domain, completed using reference TRBV5-1 and TRBJ2-7, is KAGVTQTPRYLIKTRGQQVTLSCSPISGHRSVSWYQQTPGQGLQFLFEYFSETQRNKGNFPGRFSGRQFSNSRSEMNVSTLELGDSALYLCASRSSGQHYEQYFGPGTRLTVT.